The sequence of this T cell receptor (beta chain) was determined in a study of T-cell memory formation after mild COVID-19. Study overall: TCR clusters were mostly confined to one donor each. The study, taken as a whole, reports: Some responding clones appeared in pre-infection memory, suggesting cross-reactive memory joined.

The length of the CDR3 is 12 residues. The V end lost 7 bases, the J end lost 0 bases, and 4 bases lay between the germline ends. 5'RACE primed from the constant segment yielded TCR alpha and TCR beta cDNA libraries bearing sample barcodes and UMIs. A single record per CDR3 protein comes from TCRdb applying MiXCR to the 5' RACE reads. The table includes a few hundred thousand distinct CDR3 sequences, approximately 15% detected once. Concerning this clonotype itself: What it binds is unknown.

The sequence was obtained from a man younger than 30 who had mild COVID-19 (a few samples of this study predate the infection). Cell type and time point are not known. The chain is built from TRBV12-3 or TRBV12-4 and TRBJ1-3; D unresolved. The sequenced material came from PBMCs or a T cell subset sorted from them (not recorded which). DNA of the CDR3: TGTGCCAGCATGGGCTCTGGAAACACCATATATTTT. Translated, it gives CASMGSGNTIYF.